The 9 T cell receptor beta chains listed next were all sequenced from one sample in a study of blood T cell repertoires in COVID-19. Some clones are missing from TCRdb's copy, which holds only in-frame ones; the method was immunoSEQ multiplex PCR. The table includes some 150,000 clones, about 80% detected once. Input material: peripheral blood. The receptors were gathered from a human donor in a cohort sampled during active COVID-19.

This chain uses TRBV10-3 with TRBJ1-5, with 7 bases fitting TRBD1. CDR3 length: 16 amino acids. Germline V lookup: CDR1 ENHRY, CDR2 SYGVKD. V lost 2 bases to trimming and J lost 3 bases; unmatched junction nucleotides: 7. The CDR3 loop reads CAISEGAGGNNQPQHF. CDR3 DNA: TGTGCCATCAGTGAGGGTGCAGGGGGTAACAATCAGCCCCAGCATTTT.

CDR3 nucleotide sequence: TGTGCCAGCAGCTCAACAGGGACAGGCTACACCTTC. Translation gives CASSSTGTGYTF. The V gene is TRBV11-2, the J gene TRBJ1-2, with TRBD1 as a possible D gene (6 bases). Between the trimmed V and J ends, which lost 4 bases and 8 bases, there was a span of 11 bases. The CDR3 spans 12 residues. Per germline, CDR1 SGHAT and CDR2 FQNNGV.

The chain uses TRBV20-1 and TRBJ1-6; 10 bases map to TRBD1. This CDR3 region has 15 residues. V was pared by 3 bases and J by 6 bases, with 5 bases of the junction left unmatched. Germline lookup yields CDR1 DFQATT and CDR2 SNEGSKA (reference sequence). The CDR3 region is CSASTGQGVNSPLHF. The CDR3 nucleotides are TGCAGTGCTAGTACCGGACAGGGGGTTAATTCACCCCTCCACTTT.

CDR3 protein: CASSPGVPVLGANVLTF. The CDR3 DNA reads as TGTGCCAGCAGCCCCGGTGTCCCCGTTCTGGGGGCCAACGTCCTGACTTTC. This sequence joins TRBV7-9 and TRBJ2-6, with D hard to call. Trimming pared 5 bases from V and 4 bases from J, leaving 18 bases between. This CDR3 spans 17 amino acids. The germline V gene has CDR1 SEHNR and CDR2 FQNEAQ (reference sequence).

The chain combines TRBV4-1 with TRBJ1-1; TRBD1 matches at 7 bases. CDR1 and CDR2 from the germline V gene are MGHRA and YSYEKL. The CDR3 sequence is 16 residues long. J lost 0 bases, V lost 5 bases, and 9 bases had no gene match. CDR3: CASSGSLGTVNTEAFF. The CDR3, as DNA: TGCGCCAGCAGCGGTTCCCTCGGGACAGTGAACACTGAAGCTTTCTTT.

The chain recombines TRBV14 with TRBJ2-1; 8 nucleotides line up with TRBD2. V dropped 2 bases and J dropped 8; count of bases not matched to a gene: 17. The CDR3 is 18 residues long. In germline, CDR1 is SGHDN, CDR2 FVKESK. The DNA of the CDR3 is TGTGCCAGCAGCCAAAGGAGTTACGGGCGGGGGGTTTGGGATGAGCAGTTCTTC. Encoded protein: CASSQRSYGRGVWDEQFF.

This chain uses TRBV18 with TRBJ2-5; tentative D call: TRBD1 (5 bases). Per the germline V gene, CDR1 is KGHSH and CDR2 is LQKENI. Trimming shortened V by 8 bases and J by 4 bases, and 11 bases separated the two germline ends. CDR3 length equals 12 residues. DNA of the CDR3: TGTGCCAGCGGCAGGGAAAGAGAGACCCAGTACTTC. Protein: CASGRERETQYF.

V usage is TRBV3-1 (or the pseudogene TRBV3-2) and J usage is TRBJ2-7, with TRBD1 matching over 10 bases. V was pared by 4 bases and J by 5 bases, with 5 bases of the junction left unmatched. Germline V CDR1 and CDR2: LGHDT, YNNKEL (reference sequence). The CDR3 totals 14 residues. The CDR3 here is CASSPRDRGNEQYF. The CDR3 region has the DNA TGTGCCAGCAGCCCCCGGGACAGGGGAAACGAGCAGTACTTC.

This chain uses TRBV27 with TRBJ1-1; a possible D gene is TRBD1 (5 bases). Germline V gene data show CDR1 as MNHEY and CDR2 as SMNVEV (reference sequence). Trimming left V 6 bases short and J 3 bases short, with 8 bases between. The CDR3 has 12 amino acids. The CDR3 loop reads CASSQGDTEAFF. The CDR3 nucleotides read TGTGCCAGCAGCCAAGGGGACACTGAAGCTTTCTTT.